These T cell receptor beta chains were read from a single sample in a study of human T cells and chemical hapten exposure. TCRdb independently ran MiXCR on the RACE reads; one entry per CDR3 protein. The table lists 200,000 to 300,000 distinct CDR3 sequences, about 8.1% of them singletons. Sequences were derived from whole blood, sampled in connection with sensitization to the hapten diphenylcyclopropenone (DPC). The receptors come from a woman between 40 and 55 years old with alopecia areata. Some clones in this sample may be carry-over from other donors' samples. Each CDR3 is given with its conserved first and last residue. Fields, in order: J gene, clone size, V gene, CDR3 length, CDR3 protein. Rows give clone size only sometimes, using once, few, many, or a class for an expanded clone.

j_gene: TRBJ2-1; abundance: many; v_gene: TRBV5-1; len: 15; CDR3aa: CASSLPSGSYNEQFF
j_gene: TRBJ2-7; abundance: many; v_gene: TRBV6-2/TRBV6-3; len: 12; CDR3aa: CASSSQGYEQYF
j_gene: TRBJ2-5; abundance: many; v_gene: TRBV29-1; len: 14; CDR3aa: CSVVLAGKRETQYF
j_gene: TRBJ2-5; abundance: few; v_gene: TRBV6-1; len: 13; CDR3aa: CASLVQGQETQYF
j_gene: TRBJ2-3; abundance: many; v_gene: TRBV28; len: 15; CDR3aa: CASSPHNPSTDTQYF
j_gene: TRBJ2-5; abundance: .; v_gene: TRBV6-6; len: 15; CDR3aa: CASSRPPPLVGTQYF
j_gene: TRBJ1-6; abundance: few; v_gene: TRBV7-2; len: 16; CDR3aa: CASSFAPGGYNSPLHF
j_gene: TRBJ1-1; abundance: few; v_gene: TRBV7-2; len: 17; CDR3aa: CASSLAPPGRGPTEAFF
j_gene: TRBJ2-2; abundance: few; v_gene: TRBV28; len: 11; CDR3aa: CASSKGGELFF
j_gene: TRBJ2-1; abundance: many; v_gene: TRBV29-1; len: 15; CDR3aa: CSAPTLAGVRNEQFF
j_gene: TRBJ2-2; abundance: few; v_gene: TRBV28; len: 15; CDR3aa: CAVTSGQLRIGELFF
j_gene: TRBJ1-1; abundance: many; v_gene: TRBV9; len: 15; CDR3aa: CASSVEGQRNTEAFF
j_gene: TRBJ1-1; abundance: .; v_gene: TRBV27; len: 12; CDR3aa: CASSLGNSDAFF
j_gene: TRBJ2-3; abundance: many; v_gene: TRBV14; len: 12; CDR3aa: CASSQVRDTQYF
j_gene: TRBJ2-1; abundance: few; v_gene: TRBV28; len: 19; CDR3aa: CASSHGTSGRIVGYNEQFF
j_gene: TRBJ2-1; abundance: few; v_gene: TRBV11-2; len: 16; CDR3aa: CASSLDISSSYNEQFF
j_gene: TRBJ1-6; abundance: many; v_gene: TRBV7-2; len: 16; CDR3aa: CASSLAGRRMNSPLHF
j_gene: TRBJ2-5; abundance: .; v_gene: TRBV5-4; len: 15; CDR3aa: CASSPSGHLQETQYF